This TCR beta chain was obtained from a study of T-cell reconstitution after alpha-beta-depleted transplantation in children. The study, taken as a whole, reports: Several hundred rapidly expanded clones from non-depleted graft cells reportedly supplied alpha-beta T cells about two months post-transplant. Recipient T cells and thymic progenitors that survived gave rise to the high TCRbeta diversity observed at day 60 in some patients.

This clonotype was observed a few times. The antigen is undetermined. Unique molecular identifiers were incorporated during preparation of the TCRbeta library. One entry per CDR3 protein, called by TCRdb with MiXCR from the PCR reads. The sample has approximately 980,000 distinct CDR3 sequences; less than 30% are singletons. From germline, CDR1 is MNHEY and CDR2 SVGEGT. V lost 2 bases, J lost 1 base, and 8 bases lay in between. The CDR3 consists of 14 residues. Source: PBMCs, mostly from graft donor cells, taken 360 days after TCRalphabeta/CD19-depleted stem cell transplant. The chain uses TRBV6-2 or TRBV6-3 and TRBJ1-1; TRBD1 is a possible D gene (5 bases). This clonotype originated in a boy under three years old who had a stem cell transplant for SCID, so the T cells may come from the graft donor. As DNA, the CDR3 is TGTGCCAGCAGTTACACCGACAGGAACACTGAAGCTTTCTTT. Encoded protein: CASSYTDRNTEAFF.